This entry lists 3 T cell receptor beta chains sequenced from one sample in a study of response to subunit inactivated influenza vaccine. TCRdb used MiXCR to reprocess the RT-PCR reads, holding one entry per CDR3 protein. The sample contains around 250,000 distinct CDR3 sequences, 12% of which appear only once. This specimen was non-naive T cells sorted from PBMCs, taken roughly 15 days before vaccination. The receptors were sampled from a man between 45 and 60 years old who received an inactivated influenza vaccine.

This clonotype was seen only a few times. The CDR3 coding sequence is TGCAGTGCTTTCAAAAAGACAGGGCCGTATGGCTACACCTTC. This translates into CSAFKKTGPYGYTF. V is TRBV20-1 and J is TRBJ1-2, with 7 bases fitting TRBD1. V was clipped by 5 bases and J by 5 bases; unmatched bases: 11. The V gene's germline CDR1 is DFQATT and CDR2 SNEGSKA (reference sequence). The CDR3 runs 14 residues.

In DNA form, the CDR3 reads TGTGCCATCAGAACACCGGACTCCTACAATGAGCAGTTCTTC. It codes for CAIRTPDSYNEQFF. The V gene is TRBV6-1, the J gene TRBJ2-1; no reliable D call. Germline V CDR1 and CDR2: MNHNS, SASEGT. This CDR3 is built from 14 residues. The V end lost 10 bases, the J end lost 0 bases, and 13 bases lay between the germline ends.

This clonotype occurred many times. The CDR3 loop is CASSGTSGRGETQYF. The CDR3 nucleotides read TGTGCCAGCAGCGGGACTAGCGGGAGAGGGGAGACCCAGTACTTC. V is TRBV9 and J is TRBJ2-5; 13 bases fit TRBD2. Germline trimming cut 3 bases from V and 5 bases from J; bases unmatched to any gene: 4. Looked up from germline, CDR1 is SGDLS and CDR2 is YYNGEE. This CDR3 comprises 15 residues. The whole variable domain, filled in from reference TRBV9 and TRBJ2-5, reads DSGVTQTPKHLITATGQRVTLRCSPRSGDLSVYWYQQSLDQGLQFLIQYYNGEERAKGNILERFSAQQFPDLHSELNLSSLELGDSALYFCASSGTSGRGETQYFGPGTRLLVL.